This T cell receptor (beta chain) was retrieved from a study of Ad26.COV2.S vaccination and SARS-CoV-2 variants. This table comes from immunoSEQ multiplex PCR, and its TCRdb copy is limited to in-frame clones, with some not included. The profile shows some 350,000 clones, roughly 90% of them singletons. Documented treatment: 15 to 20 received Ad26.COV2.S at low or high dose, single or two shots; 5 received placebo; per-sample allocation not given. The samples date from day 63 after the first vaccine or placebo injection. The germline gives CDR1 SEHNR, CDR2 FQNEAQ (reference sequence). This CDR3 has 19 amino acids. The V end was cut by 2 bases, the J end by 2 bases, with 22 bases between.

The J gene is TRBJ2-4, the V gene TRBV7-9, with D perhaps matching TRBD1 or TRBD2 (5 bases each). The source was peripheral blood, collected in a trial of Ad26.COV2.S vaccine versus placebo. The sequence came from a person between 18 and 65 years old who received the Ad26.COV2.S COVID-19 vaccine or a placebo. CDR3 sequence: CASSLFSGSLLLTKNIQYF. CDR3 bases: TGTGCCAGCAGCTTATTTTCAGGGAGTCTATTACTGACCAAAAACATTCAGTACTTC. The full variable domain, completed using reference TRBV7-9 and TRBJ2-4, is DTGVSQNPRHKITKRGQNVTFRCDPISEHNRLYWYRQTLGQGPEFLTYFQNEAQLEKSRLLSDRFSAERPKGSFSTLEIQRTEQGDSAMYLCASSLFSGSLLLTKNIQYFGAGTRLSVL.